The entry below describes one T cell receptor beta chain. What this receptor recognizes is not known. Base quality data are lacking; no much larger clone is found one base away. These data originate in a study of T cell repertoires in cytomegalovirus infection (dated 2019 in TCRdb). Background on the whole study: Peptide stimulations targeted recently identified HLA-C-restricted CMV epitopes, whose presentation resists viral immunomodulation, together with well-studied HLA-B-restricted epitopes. Donor HLA type was relevant to the analysis, because carriage of CMV infection together with the matching HLA type was indicated by public TCR beta signatures. Points the paper makes about the study in general: Carriers of CMV infection plus the relevant HLA type were discriminated by the cumulative frequency of public TCR beta family members in the study cohort and in an independent 352-donor cohort. The ex vivo response was dominated by HLA-C-restricted CMV-specific TCR beta clonotypes, which also provided the single most frequent clonotype in two of eight donors.

Sequencing took place on an Illumina HiSeq 1500. TCRdb ran its own pipeline on the public reads, namely fastp trimming at Q25 and MiXCR clone calling, and kept in-frame beta chains. Each entry is one CDR3 protein sequence, shown with its most common DNA and genes. This sample has some 480,000 distinct CDR3 sequences in its table, and roughly a third of those were observed once. The ten largest clonotypes hold 15% to 20% of the sample. According to the study, the label for this sample's treatment or condition signals: in vitro stimulation with specific CMV peptide epitopes to enrich CMV-specific T cells. The sample here was cultured PBMCs, taken from culture after CMV antigen stimulation. This receptor was identified in a human donor in good health (CMV status not recorded). Some clones in this sample may be carry-over from other donors' samples.

The base sequence is TGTGCCAGCAGTTACTTAACGGGGTCCTACGAGCAGTACTTC. It translates as CASSYLTGSYEQYF. The chain is made from TRBV6-8 and TRBJ2-7; TRBD2 might be the D gene, on 5 matching bases. Looking up the germline V gene yields CDR1 MNHGY and CDR2 SAAAGT. The CDR3 starts with the cysteine, ends with the phenylalanine, and has 14 residues. Only the CDR3 region is kept as DNA, spanning 42 bases read in frame from base 1. V and J are truncated by 1 base and 1 base respectively, leaving an intervening sequence of 8 bases.